The clone carrying this TCR beta chain occurred a few times. The antigen is undetermined. Repertoires were generated with immunoSEQ multiplex PCR, while TCRdb's copy carries only in-frame clones and drops some. This sample has 57,000 or so clones, with 78% found just once. The culture ran for around 10 days before CD4+ T cells were isolated. As their vaccination, participants received two doses of either BNT162b2 or mRNA-1273. Both day 3 and day 7 saw half the medium replaced with IL-2 medium. The data were taken from a study of vaccination effects on CD4 cells after COVID-19. Across the study: Pools of viral peptides were used by the ViraFEST assay to expand antigen-specific CD4+ T cells ahead of sequencing.

CDR1 and CDR2 (germline): MNHEY, SMNVEV (reference sequence). V lost 6 bases and J 4 bases, leaving 21 bases between the germline ends. The CDR3 sequence is 16 residues long. The clonotype originates from a human donor who received a COVID-19 vaccine. The sequencing here drew on CD4+ T cells from PBMCs cultured without peptide, taken after COVID-19 vaccination. The rearrangement uses TRBV27 and TRBJ1-2; D gene uncertain. CDR3 protein: CASSSIADRSFYGYTF. CDR3 coding DNA: TGTGCCAGCAGCTCTATCGCCGACCGGTCTTTCTATGGCTACACCTTC.